One and the same sample provided the 8 T cell receptor beta chains below, sequenced in a study of blood T cell repertoires in COVID-19. The protocol was immunoSEQ multiplex PCR, while the TCRdb copy is restricted to in-frame clones and leaves out a portion. The table has 56,000 or so clones, 65% to 90% seen once. The specimen sequenced was peripheral blood. The origin of the receptors is a human donor in a cohort sampled during active COVID-19.

The rearrangement uses TRBV30 and TRBJ1-6; D remains unclear. The CDR3 has 14 residues. Trimming cost V 3 bases and J 2 bases, with 8 bases left between them. The germline V gene has CDR1 GTSNPN and CDR2 SVGIG (reference sequence). The CDR3 here is CAWRAGAYNSPLHF. The CDR3 DNA reads TGTGCCTGGAGGGCCGGGGCCTATAATTCACCCCTCCACTTT.

The V gene is TRBV28, the J gene TRBJ2-5, with 10 bases fitting TRBD2. V gave up 5 bases and J gave up 7 bases; unmatched junction bases: 10. Germline CDR1 and CDR2: MDHEN and SYDVKM. This CDR3 comprises 15 residues. CDR3 sequence: CASSRLAGVGGTQYF. The CDR3 DNA reads as TGTGCCAGCAGTAGGCTAGCGGGAGTGGGTGGGACCCAGTACTTC.

The CDR3 reads CASKRELASYNEQFF. The CDR3 DNA reads TGCGCCAGCAAAAGGGAACTAGCGTCTTACAATGAGCAGTTCTTC. The V gene is TRBV5-1, the J gene TRBJ2-1; 7 nucleotides agree with TRBD2. Germline trimming cut 6 bases from V and 4 bases from J; bases unmatched to any gene: 10. This CDR3 has 15 amino acids. The germline gives CDR1 SGHRS, CDR2 YFSETQ.

The chain couples TRBV4-2 to TRBJ2-4, with D maybe TRBD2 (5 bases). V was trimmed by 2 bases and J by 0 bases, leaving 8 bases between them. The CDR3 covers 15 residues. Germline CDR1 reads LGHNA; CDR2 reads YNFKEQ. CDR3 sequence reads: CASSQSGLAKNIQYF. The CDR3 bases are TGTGCCAGCAGCCAATCAGGACTAGCCAAAAACATTCAGTACTTC.

This clone was seen a single time. The chain couples TRBV6-6 to TRBJ1-2; TRBD1 matches at 10 bases. The CDR3 covers 14 residues. The germline CDR1 and CDR2 sequences are MNHNY and SVGAGI (reference sequence). Trimming took 6 bases from V and 4 from J; bases not matched to a gene: 5. The CDR3 here is CASRGGQGVYGYTF. As DNA, the CDR3 is TGTGCCAGCAGAGGAGGACAGGGGGTCTATGGCTACACCTTC.

The sample holds one count of this clone. The chain is built from TRBV19 and TRBJ2-7; 8 bases are a match to TRBD1. Germline CDR1 is LNHDA and CDR2 is SQIVND (reference sequence). V trimming: 2 bases; J trimming: 3 bases; junction bases outside the gene matches: 3. The CDR3 is made up of 14 amino acids. CDR3 nucleotide sequence: TGTGCCAGTAGTATACAGGGGGCGCGCTACGAGCAGTACTTC. Translation gives CASSIQGARYEQYF.

The genes are TRBV28 and TRBJ2-2, with TRBD2 matching 9 bases. Germline V gene lookup returns CDR1 MDHEN and CDR2 SYDVKM. The CDR3 runs 17 residues. Trimming cost V 2 bases and J 3 bases; bases outside gene matches: 7. The CDR3 bases are TGTGCCAGCAGTTTAGGGAGCGGGAGGCTCGACACCGGGGAGCTGTTTTTT. It translates to CASSLGSGRLDTGELFF. Supplemented by reference TRBV28 and TRBJ2-2, the full variable domain reads DVKVTQSSRYLVKRTGEKVFLECVQDMDHENMFWYRQDPGLGLRLIYFSYDVKMKEKGDIPEGYSVSREKKERFSLILESASTNQTSMYLCASSLGSGRLDTGELFFGEGSRLTVL.

The gene calls are TRBV9 and TRBJ2-5; 8 bases fit TRBD2. Per the germline V gene, CDR1 is SGDLS and CDR2 is YYNGEE. The CDR3 length is 16 residues. V shed 0 bases and J 5 bases; nucleotides not matched to a gene: 9. For the CDR3, the DNA is TGTGCCAGCAGCGTAGCAGGTAGCGGGAACCTCGAGACCCAGTACTTC. Amino acids: CASSVAGSGNLETQYF.